This entry is about one T cell receptor (beta chain). These data originate in a study of blood T cell repertoires in COVID-19. Across the study: Material from acute and convalescent COVID-19 was sourced from the United States, Italy and Spain. In each case, the material was cDNA or gDNA derived from T cells, B-cell-depleted T cells, or PBMCs.

Germline CDR1 MNHEY, CDR2 SVGAGI. V was pared by 7 bases and J by 7 bases, with 17 bases between. This CDR3 is 13 amino acids long. TCRdb's copy holds only in-frame clones and misses some; the assay was immunoSEQ multiplex PCR. Of a few hundred thousand clones listed, around 90% were seen once; the top ten hold approximately 17%. Donors in Cohort 3 counted as recovered after two negative PCRs, clearance, or symptom resolution. This TCR was recovered from a woman in her twenties or thirties who had recovered from COVID-19. This chain links TRBV6-5 with TRBJ2-7, with a weak D call TRBD2 (5 bases). The sequencing sample was made of PBMCs or T cells enriched from blood (not recorded which). In nucleotides, the CDR3 is TGTGCCAGCAACCTACTAGGGTCAAGGGAGCAGTACTTC. Residues: CASNLLGSREQYF.